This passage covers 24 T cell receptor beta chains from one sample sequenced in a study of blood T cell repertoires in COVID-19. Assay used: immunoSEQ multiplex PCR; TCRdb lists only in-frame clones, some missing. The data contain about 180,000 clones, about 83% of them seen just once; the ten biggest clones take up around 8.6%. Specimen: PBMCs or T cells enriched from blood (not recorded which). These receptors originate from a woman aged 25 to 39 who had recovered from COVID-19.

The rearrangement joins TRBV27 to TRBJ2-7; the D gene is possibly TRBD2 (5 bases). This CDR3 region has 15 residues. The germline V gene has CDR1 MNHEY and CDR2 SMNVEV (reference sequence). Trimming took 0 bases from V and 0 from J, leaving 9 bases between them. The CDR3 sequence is CASSLSGDLSYEQYF. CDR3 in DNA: TGTGCCAGCAGTTTATCCGGGGATCTCTCCTACGAGCAGTACTTC.

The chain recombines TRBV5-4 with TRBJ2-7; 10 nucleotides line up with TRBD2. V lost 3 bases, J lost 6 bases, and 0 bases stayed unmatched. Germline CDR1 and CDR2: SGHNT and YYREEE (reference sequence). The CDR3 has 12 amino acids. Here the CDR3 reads CASSWTSGEQYF. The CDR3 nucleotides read TGTGCCAGCAGCTGGACTAGCGGCGAGCAGTACTTC. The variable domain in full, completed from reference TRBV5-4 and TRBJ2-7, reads ETGVTQSPTHLIKTRGQQVTLRCSSQSGHNTVSWYQQALGQGPQFIFQYYREEENGRGNFPPRFSGLQFPNYSSELNVNALELDDSALYLCASSWTSGEQYFGPGTRLTVT.

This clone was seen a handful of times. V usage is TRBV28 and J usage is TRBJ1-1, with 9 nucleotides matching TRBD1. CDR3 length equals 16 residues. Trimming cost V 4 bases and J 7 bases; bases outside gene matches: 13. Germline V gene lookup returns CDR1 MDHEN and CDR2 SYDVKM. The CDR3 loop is CASSSRQGEQGVEAFF. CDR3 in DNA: TGTGCCAGCAGTTCTAGACAGGGGGAGCAAGGAGTTGAAGCTTTCTTT.

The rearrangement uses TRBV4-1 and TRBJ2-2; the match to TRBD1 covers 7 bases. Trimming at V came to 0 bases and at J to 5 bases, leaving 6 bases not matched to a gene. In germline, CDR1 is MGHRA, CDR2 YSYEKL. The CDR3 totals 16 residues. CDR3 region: CASSQDPRGRTGELFF. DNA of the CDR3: TGCGCCAGCAGCCAAGATCCGAGGGGGCGGACCGGGGAGCTGTTTTTT.

CDR3 DNA: TGTGCCAGCAGCTTAGATGTCAGTTCTAATGAAAAACTGTTTTTT. Its protein is CASSLDVSSNEKLFF. The rearrangement uses TRBV7-9 and TRBJ1-4; unclear D gene. The CDR3 covers 15 residues. Trimming removed 1 base at V and 3 bases at J, with 9 bases between. Germline CDR1 SEHNR, CDR2 FQNEAQ (reference sequence).

The CDR3 DNA sequence: TGTGCCACTGATGGGAGTTCCCCGTACGAGCAGTACTTC. It translates to CATDGSSPYEQYF. The V call is TRBV2, the J call TRBJ2-7; D perhaps matches TRBD2 (5 bases). Germline CDR1 SNHLY, CDR2 FYNNEI. The CDR3 extends over 13 amino acids. V was clipped by 10 bases and J by 4 bases, with 17 bases between them.

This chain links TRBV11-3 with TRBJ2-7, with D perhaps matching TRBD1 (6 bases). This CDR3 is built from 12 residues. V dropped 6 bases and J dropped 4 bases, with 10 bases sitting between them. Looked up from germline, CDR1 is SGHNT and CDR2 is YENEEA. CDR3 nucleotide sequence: TGTGCCAGCAGTGGTCAGGGGTACGAGCAGTACTTC. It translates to CASSGQGYEQYF. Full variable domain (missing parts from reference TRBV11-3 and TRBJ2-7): EAGVVQSPRYKIIEKKQPVAFWCNPISGHNTLYWYLQNLGQGPELLIRYENEEAVDDSQLPKDRFSAERLKGVDSTLKIQPAELGDSAVYLCASSGQGYEQYFGPGTRLTVT.

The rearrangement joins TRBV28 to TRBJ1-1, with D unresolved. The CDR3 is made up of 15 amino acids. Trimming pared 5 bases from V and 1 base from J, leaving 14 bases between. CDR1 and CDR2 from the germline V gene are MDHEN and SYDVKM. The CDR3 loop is CASSPLDTPNTEAFF. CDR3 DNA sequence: TGTGCCAGCAGTCCCCTCGACACGCCGAACACTGAAGCTTTCTTT.

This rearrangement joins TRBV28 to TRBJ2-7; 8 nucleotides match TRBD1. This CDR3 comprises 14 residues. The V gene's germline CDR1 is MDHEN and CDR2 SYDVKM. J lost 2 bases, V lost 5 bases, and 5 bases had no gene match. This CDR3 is CASSPGGLAYEQYF. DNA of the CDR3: TGTGCCAGCAGTCCAGGGGGCCTGGCCTACGAGCAGTACTTC.

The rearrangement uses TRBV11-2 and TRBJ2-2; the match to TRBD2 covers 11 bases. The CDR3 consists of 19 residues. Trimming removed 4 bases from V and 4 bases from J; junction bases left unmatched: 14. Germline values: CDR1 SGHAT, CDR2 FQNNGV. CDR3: CASSYQTLLAGVSTGELFF. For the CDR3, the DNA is TGTGCCAGCAGCTACCAGACGTTACTAGCGGGAGTGTCCACCGGGGAGCTGTTTTTT. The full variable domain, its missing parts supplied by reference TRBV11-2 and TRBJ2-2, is EAGVAQSPRYKIIEKRQSVAFWCNPISGHATLYWYQQILGQGPKLLIQFQNNGVVDDSQLPKDRFSAERLKGVDSTLKIQPAKLEDSAVYLCASSYQTLLAGVSTGELFFGEGSRLTVL.

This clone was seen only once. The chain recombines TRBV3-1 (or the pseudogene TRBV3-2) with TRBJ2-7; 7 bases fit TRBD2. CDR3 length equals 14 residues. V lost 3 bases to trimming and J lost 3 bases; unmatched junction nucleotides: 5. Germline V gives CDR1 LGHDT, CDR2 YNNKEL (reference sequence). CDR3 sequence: CASSQGLRFYEQYF. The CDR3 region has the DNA TGTGCCAGCAGCCAGGGACTACGTTTCTACGAGCAGTACTTC.

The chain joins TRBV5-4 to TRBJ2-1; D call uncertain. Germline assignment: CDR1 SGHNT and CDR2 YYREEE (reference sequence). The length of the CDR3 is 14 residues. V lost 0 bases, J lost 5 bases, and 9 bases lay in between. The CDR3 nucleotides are TGTGCCAGCAGCTTGGAAATAAGCGACAATGAGCAGTTCTTC. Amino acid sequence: CASSLEISDNEQFF.

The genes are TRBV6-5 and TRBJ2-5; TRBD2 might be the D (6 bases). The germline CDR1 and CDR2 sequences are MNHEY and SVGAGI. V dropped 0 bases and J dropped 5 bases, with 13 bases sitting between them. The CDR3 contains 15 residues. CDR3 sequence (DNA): TGTGCCAGCAGTTACTCCCAGGGACTTATTGAGACCCAGTACTTC. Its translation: CASSYSQGLIETQYF.

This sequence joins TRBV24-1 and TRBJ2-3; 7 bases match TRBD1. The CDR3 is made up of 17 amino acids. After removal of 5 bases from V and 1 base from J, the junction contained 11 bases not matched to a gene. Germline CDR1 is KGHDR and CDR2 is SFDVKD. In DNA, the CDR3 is TGTGCCACCAGTGCCAGGAACAGGGGTATAGGCACAGATACGCAGTATTTT. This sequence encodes CATSARNRGIGTDTQYF.

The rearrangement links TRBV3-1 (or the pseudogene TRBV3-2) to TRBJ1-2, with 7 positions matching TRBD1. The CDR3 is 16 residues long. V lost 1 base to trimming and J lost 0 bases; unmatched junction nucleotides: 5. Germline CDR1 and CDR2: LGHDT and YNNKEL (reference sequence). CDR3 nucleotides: TGTGCCAGCAGCCAAGTGGGACAGTCAACTAACTATGGCTACACCTTC. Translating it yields CASSQVGQSTNYGYTF.

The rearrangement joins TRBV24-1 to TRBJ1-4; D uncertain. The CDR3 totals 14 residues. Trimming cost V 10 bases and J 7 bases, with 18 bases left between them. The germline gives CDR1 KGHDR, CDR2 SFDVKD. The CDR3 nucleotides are TGTGCCACGGGCAGCGCCGCGGCGGGTGAAAAACTGTTTTTT. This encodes CATGSAAAGEKLFF.

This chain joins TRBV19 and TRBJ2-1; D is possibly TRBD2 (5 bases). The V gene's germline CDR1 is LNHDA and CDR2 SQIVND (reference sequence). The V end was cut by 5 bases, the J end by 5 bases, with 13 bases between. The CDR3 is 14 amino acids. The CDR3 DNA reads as TGTGCCAGTAGTGAATACCGGGGAAACAATGAGCAGTTCTTC. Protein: CASSEYRGNNEQFF.

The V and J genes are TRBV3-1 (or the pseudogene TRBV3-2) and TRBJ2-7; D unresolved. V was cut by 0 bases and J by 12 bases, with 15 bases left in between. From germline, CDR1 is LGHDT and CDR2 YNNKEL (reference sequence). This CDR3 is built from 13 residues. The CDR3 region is CASSQDIRGQRYF. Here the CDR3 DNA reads TGTGCCAGCAGCCAAGATATCCGAGGTCAGCGGTACTTC.

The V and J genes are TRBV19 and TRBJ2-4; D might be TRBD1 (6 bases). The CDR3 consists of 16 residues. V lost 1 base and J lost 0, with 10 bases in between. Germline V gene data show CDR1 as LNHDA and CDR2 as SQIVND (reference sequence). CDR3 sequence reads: CASSIVGQVAKNIQYF. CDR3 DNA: TGTGCCAGTAGTATAGTGGGACAAGTAGCCAAAAACATTCAGTACTTC.

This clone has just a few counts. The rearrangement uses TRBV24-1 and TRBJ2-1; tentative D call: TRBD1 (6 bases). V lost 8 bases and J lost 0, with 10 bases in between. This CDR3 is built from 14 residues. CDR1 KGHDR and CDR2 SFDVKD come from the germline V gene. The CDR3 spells CATTGASSYNEQFF. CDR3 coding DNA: TGTGCCACCACAGGGGCGAGCTCCTACAATGAGCAGTTCTTC.

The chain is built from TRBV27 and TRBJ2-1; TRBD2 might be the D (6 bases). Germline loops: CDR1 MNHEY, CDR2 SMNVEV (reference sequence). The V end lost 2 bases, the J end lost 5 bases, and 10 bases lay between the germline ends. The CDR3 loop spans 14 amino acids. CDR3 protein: CASSLGGAHNEQFF. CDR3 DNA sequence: TGTGCCAGCAGTTTAGGAGGGGCCCACAATGAGCAGTTCTTC.

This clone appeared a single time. The CDR3 DNA is TGTGCCAGCAGTTTAAACCCGGGACTAGCGGGAGTCGGTGAGCAGTTCTTC. Protein sequence: CASSLNPGLAGVGEQFF. The gene calls are TRBV28 and TRBJ2-1; TRBD2 agrees at 14 bases. The germline V gene encodes CDR1 MDHEN and CDR2 SYDVKM. J was trimmed by 9 bases and V by 2 bases; bases with no gene match: 9. There are 17 residues in the CDR3.

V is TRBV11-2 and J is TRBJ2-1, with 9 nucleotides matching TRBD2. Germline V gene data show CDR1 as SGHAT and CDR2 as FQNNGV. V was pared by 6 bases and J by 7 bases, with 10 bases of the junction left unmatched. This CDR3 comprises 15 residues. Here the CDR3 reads CASRHWGTSFNEQFF. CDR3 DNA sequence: TGTGCCAGCAGACATTGGGGGACTAGCTTTAATGAGCAGTTCTTC.

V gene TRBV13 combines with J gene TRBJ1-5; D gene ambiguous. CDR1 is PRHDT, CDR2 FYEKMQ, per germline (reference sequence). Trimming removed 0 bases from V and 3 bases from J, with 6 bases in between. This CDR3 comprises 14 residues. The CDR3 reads CASSLGHVNQPQHF. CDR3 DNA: TGTGCCAGCAGCTTAGGACATGTCAATCAGCCCCAGCATTTT.